This T cell receptor (beta chain) was retrieved from a study of CD8 T cells in ankylosing spondylitis. Study conclusions and caveats: Ankylosing spondylitis blood appeared to be characterized by a TCR beta motif of roughly eight highly homologous variants. As for the disease-linked clones, they showed a CD8+ phenotype and occurred at relatively low frequencies in peripheral blood. Researchers reportedly found disease-linked clones significantly enriched in matched ankylosing spondylitis synovial fluid.

This clonotype was counted ten times or more. Its target is unknown. CDR3 size: 14 residues. Between the trimmed V and J ends, which lost 4 bases and 1 base, there was a span of 9 bases. Making the TCR beta libraries involved quantitative 5'-RACE with molecular barcodes. Via MiXCR, TCRdb re-called the 5' RACE reads, giving one row per CDR3 protein. The table records 250,000 to 400,000 distinct CDR3 sequences, approximately 10% of them present only once. This clonotype was obtained from a female donor with ankylosing spondylitis or in good health (not recorded which). What was sequenced was blood, either unsorted or a sorted T cell fraction (not recorded which). The V and J genes are TRBV12-3 or TRBV12-4 and TRBJ2-3, with a weak D call TRBD2 (5 bases). The CDR3 loop reads CASSYDGGTDTQYF. The CDR3, as DNA: TGTGCCAGCAGTTACGACGGGGGCACAGATACGCAGTATTTT.